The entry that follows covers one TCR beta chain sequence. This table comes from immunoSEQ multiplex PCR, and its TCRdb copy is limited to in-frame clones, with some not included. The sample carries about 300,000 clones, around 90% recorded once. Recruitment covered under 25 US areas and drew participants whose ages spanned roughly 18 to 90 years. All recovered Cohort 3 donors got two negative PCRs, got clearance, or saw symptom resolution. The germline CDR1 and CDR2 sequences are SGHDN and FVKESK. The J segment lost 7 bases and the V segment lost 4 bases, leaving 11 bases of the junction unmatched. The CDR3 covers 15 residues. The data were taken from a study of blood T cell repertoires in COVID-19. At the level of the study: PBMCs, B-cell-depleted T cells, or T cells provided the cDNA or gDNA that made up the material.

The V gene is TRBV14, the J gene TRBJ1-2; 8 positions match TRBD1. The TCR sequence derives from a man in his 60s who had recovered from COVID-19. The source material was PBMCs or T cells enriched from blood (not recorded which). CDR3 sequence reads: CASSRSGTGLIGYTF. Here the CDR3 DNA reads TGTGCCAGCAGCCGTTCCGGGACAGGTCTTATTGGCTACACCTTC. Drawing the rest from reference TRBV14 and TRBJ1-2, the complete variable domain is EAGVTQFPSHSVIEKGQTVTLRCDPISGHDNLYWYRRVMGKEIKFLLHFVKESKQDESGMPNNRFLAERTGGTYSTLKVQPAELEDSGVYFCASSRSGTGLIGYTFGSGTRLTVV.